This record concerns one T cell receptor beta chain sequence. The target antigen is unknown. In germline, CDR1 is GTSNPN, CDR2 SVGIG (reference sequence). This CDR3 contains 12 residues. V was clipped by 2 bases and J by 6 bases, with 10 bases between them. This entry comes from a study of cytomegalovirus exposure and HLA in healthy donors. Study conclusions and caveats: Excluded: some indistinguishable V segments such as TRBV6-2 and TRBV6-3.

PCR employed 60 Vbeta and 13 Jbeta primers. Data came from immunoSEQ multiplex PCR; TCRdb stores just in-frame clones and leaves some out. The data show 250,000 or so clones, approximately 80% seen once. The sequencing sample was made of PBMCs. The source of this sequence is a woman in her fifties or sixties in good health and CMV-seropositive. The rearrangement uses TRBV30 and TRBJ1-2, with a tentative D call TRBD1 (5 bases). DNA of the CDR3: TGTGCCTGGAGTTTCCCAGGGAATGGCTACACCTTC. Translation gives CAWSFPGNGYTF. The variable domain in full, with the rest retrieved from reference TRBV30 and TRBJ1-2, is SQTIHQWPATLVQPVGSPLSLECTVEGTSNPNLYWYRQAAGRGLQLLFYSVGIGQISSEVPQNLSASRPQDRQFILSSKKLLLSDSGFYLCAWSFPGNGYTFGSGTRLTVV.